The present entry profiles one TCR beta chain with its context. The sample comes from a study of blood T cell repertoires in COVID-19. Whole-study context: Donors in the United States, Italy and Spain gave samples during acute or convalescent COVID-19. T cells, B-cell-depleted T cells, or PBMCs supplied cDNA or gDNA.

CDR1 and CDR2 (germline): SNHLY, FYNNEI. Trimming pared 6 bases from V and 4 bases from J, leaving 13 bases between. There are 13 residues in the CDR3. Original data processing: How many nucleated cells were present was estimated from reference gene primer amplification. Only in-frame clones appear in the TCRdb table, and some are missing; sequencing was by immunoSEQ multiplex PCR. For V, J and clone size, that table is used; D and trimming come from the DNA. The sample holds some 130,000 clones, just under 85% seen once. This chain uses TRBV2 with TRBJ2-7; D is uncertain. Specimen: peripheral blood. The source is a human donor in a cohort sampled during active COVID-19. In nucleotides, the CDR3 is TGTGCCAGCAGCGGAGACGCGGTTTACGAGCAGTACTTC. Translating gives CASSGDAVYEQYF.